Included here is one T cell receptor (beta chain) sequence, with context. The sample is drawn from a study of blood T cell repertoires in COVID-19. The germline V gene has CDR1 SGHRS and CDR2 YFSETQ. CDR3 length: 19 residues. The ends lost 4 bases at V and 5 bases at J; junction bases unmatched: 18. Profiled with immunoSEQ multiplex PCR; TCRdb holds only in-frame clones, not every one. This sample has a few hundred thousand clones; roughly 80% occur once, and the top ten carry approximately 5%. The chain uses TRBV5-1 and TRBJ2-2; 9 bases agree with TRBD2. This sequence was found in a human donor in a cohort sampled during active COVID-19. Sequenced sample: peripheral blood. CDR3 nucleotide sequence: TGCGCCAGCAGCCCCTCCAGTGTTAGCCCTAGCGGGATAACCGGGGAGCTGTTTTTT. It specifies CASSPSSVSPSGITGELFF.